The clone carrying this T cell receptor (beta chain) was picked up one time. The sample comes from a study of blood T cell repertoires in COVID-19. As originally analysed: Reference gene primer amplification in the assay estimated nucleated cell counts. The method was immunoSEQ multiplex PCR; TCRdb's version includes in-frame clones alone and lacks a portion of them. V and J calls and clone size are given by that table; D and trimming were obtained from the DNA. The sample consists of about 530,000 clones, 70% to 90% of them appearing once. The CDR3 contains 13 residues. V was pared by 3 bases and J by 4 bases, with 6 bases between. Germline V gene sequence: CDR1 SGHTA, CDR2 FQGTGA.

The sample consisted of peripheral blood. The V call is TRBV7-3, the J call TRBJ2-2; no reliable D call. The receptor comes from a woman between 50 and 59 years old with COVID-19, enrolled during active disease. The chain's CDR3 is CASSFDFTGELFF. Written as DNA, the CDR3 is TGTGCCAGCAGCTTCGACTTCACCGGGGAGCTGTTTTTT.